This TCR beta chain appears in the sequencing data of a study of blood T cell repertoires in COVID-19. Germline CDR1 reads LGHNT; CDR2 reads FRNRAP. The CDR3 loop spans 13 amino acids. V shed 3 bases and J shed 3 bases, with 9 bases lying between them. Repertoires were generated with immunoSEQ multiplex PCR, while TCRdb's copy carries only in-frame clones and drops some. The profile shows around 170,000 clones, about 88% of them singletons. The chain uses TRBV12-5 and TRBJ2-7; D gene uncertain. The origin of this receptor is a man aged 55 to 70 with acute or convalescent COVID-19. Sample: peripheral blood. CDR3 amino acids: CASGFGQSYEQYF. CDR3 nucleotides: TGTGCTAGTGGTTTTGGGCAAAGCTACGAGCAGTACTTC. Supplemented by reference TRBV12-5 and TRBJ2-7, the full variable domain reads DARVTQTPRHKVTEMGQEVTMRCQPILGHNTVFWYRQTMMQGLELLAYFRNRAPLDDSGMPKDRFSAEMPDATLATLKIQPSEPRDSAVYFCASGFGQSYEQYFGPGTRLTVT.